These 21 T cell receptor beta chains were sequenced from one sample in a study of T cell repertoires in cytomegalovirus infection. For these receptors, no antigen is known. TCRdb used MiXCR to reprocess the reads, holding one entry per CDR3 protein. Of about 900,000 distinct CDR3 sequences in the sample, roughly 30% were seen once. Sequenced here: cultured CD8+ T cells from PBMCs, sampled from culture after CMV antigen stimulation. The source of these receptors is a human donor in good health (CMV status not recorded). Some clones in this sample may be carry-over from other donors' samples.

This clonotype was picked up a small number of times. The J gene is TRBJ1-1, the V gene TRBV5-6, with TRBD1 identical over 8 bases. Germline values: CDR1 SGHDT, CDR2 YYEEEE. V lost 7 bases to trimming and J lost 1 base; unmatched junction nucleotides: 15. This CDR3 region has 17 residues. The CDR3: CASDSLLQGVKNTEAFF. The CDR3 region has the DNA TGTGCCAGCGACAGCTTATTACAGGGGGTGAAGAACACTGAAGCTTTCTTT.

Note on this clonotype: It may be a read error: a sequence one base away is much more abundant. The chain couples TRBV6-6 to TRBJ1-5; D gene ambiguous. Germline V gene sequence: CDR1 MNHNY, CDR2 SVGAGI (reference sequence). V was shortened by 5 bases and J by 7 bases, with 6 bases between the two germline ends. The CDR3 has 11 residues. The CDR3 region has the DNA TGTGCCAGCAGTAAAGTCCAGCCCCAGCATTTT. It yields the protein CASSKVQPQHF.

This clonotype has a handful of counts. The CDR3 bases are TGTGCCTTAAATAAGGGGGCGCTTGGCTACACCTTC. Protein sequence: CALNKGALGYTF. This chain uses TRBV7-9 with TRBJ1-2; TRBD1 matches 7 bases. J gave up 7 bases and V 11 bases, and 10 bases lay outside the gene matches. The CDR3 extends over 12 amino acids. From germline, CDR1 is SEHNR and CDR2 FQNEAQ (reference sequence). Looking up the rest from reference TRBV7-9 and TRBJ1-2 gives the full variable domain: DTGVSQNPRHKITKRGQNVTFRCDPISEHNRLYWYRQTLGQGPEFLTYFQNEAQLEKSRLLSDRFSAERPKGSFSTLEIQRTEQGDSAMYLCALNKGALGYTFGSGTRLTVV.

The sample holds a few counts of this clonotype. The chain couples TRBV6-6 to TRBJ2-4, with D possibly TRBD2 on 7 matching bases. Germline CDR1 MNHNY, CDR2 SVGAGI (reference sequence). CDR3 length: 14 residues. V was trimmed by 5 bases and J by 9 bases, leaving 17 bases between them. The CDR3: CASSEGGGSGIQYF. As DNA, the CDR3 is TGTGCCAGCAGTGAGGGGGGGGGTTCGGGCATTCAGTACTTC.

The CDR3 coding sequence is TGCGCCAGCAGCTTGCAGGGGGCTTCCAATGGCTACACCTTC. As protein: CASSLQGASNGYTF. The gene calls are TRBV5-1 and TRBJ1-2, with 8 positions matching TRBD1. The CDR3 sequence is 14 residues long. With V trimmed by 1 base and J by 6 bases, 5 bases remained unmatched. The germline CDR1 and CDR2 sequences are SGHRS and YFSETQ. Combining the CDR3 with reference TRBV5-1 and TRBJ1-2 gives the whole variable domain KAGVTQTPRYLIKTRGQQVTLSCSPISGHRSVSWYQQTPGQGLQFLFEYFSETQRNKGNFPGRFSGRQFSNSRSEMNVSTLELGDSALYLCASSLQGASNGYTFGSGTRLTVV.

This clonotype was observed at least ten times. The chain combines TRBV7-8 with TRBJ2-7, with D tentatively TRBD1 (6 bases). CDR1 and CDR2 (germline): SGHVS, FQNEAQ. This CDR3 is 14 amino acids long. The V end was cut by 4 bases, the J end by 3 bases, with 13 bases between. In DNA form, the CDR3 reads TGTGCCAGCAGCTCACAGGACAGCAACTACGAGCAGTACTTC. Translation gives CASSSQDSNYEQYF.

The chain couples TRBV20-1 to TRBJ2-7; no reliable D call. Germline CDR1 and CDR2: DFQATT and SNEGSKA (reference sequence). V lost 7 bases and J 4 bases, leaving 11 bases between the germline ends. This CDR3 spans 11 amino acids. CDR3 nucleotide sequence: TGCAGTGTCATGGCCTATTACGAGCAGTACGTC. Protein sequence: CSVMAYYEQYV.

The gene calls are TRBV7-6 and TRBJ2-3; D gene uncertain. Trimming took off 1 base at V and 4 bases at J, with 9 bases between the two ends. CDR1 and CDR2 from the germline V gene are SGHVS and FNYEAQ. This CDR3 comprises 14 residues. The CDR3 nucleotides read TGTGCCAGCAGCTTAGATGCGGTCCCAGATACGCAGTATTTT. Amino acid sequence: CASSLDAVPDTQYF.

This clonotype has only a few counts. The chain is built from TRBV6-1 and TRBJ1-6, with D perhaps matching TRBD1 (5 bases). Germline lookup yields CDR1 MNHNS and CDR2 SASEGT. Deletions cut 6 bases from V and 4 bases from J, with 16 bases between. The CDR3 runs to 16 residues. The CDR3 region is CASRTPRDGYNSPLHF. The DNA for the CDR3 is TGTGCCAGCAGAACACCCCGGGACGGTTATAATTCACCCCTCCACTTT.

This clonotype has only a few counts. The rearrangement links TRBV5-5 to TRBJ2-4, with TRBD2 matching 7 bases. The CDR3 contains 14 residues. The V gene end was trimmed by 4 bases and the J gene end by 5 bases; junction bases not matched to a gene: 6. Per the germline V gene, CDR1 is SGHKS and CDR2 is YYEKEE (reference sequence). CDR3 nucleotide sequence: TGTGCCAGCAGCCCCCAGGCGGGGGAAAACATTCAGTACTTC. This gives the protein CASSPQAGENIQYF.

This clonotype was found a few times. Sequence at one end of the junction differs from germline and may be a read error. This chain uses TRBV7-6 with TRBJ2-4, with D uncertain. The germline CDR1 and CDR2 sequences are SGHVS and FNYEAQ. The CDR3 extends over 14 amino acids. CDR3 sequence reads: CASSLGPSDPFQYF. CDR3 coding DNA: TGTGCTAGCAGCTTAGGGCCCTCCGACCCCTTTCAGTACTTC.

The genes are TRBV2 and TRBJ1-1; D is unclear. CDR1 and CDR2 (germline): SNHLY, FYNNEI. CDR3 length equals 16 residues. V was clipped by 6 bases and J by 6 bases, with 23 bases between them. The CDR3 reads CASREPSRILVPEAFF. The CDR3 region has the DNA TGTGCCAGCAGGGAACCGTCCCGGATACTAGTGCCTGAAGCTTTCTTT.

This clonotype has more than one count but fewer than ten. The rearrangement uses TRBV15 and TRBJ2-3; 9 bases line up with TRBD2. CDR1 LNHNV and CDR2 YYDKDF come from the germline V gene (reference sequence). The CDR3 consists of 16 residues. V gave up 5 bases and J gave up 6 bases; unmatched junction bases: 12. The CDR3, as DNA: TGTGCCACCAGCGGAGGCGGGGGGGCCTCTCGGGATACGCAGTATTTT. Amino acids: CATSGGGGASRDTQYF.

This clonotype was detected many times. The V and J genes are TRBV7-8 and TRBJ1-5, with 8 bases identical to TRBD1. Germline V gene data show CDR1 as SGHVS and CDR2 as FQNEAQ. After removal of 8 bases from V and 4 bases from J, the junction contained 7 bases not matched to a gene. This CDR3 has 14 amino acids. The CDR3 bases are TGTGCCAGCGGCCGGGACAGGTGGAATCAGCCCCAGCATTTT. This encodes CASGRDRWNQPQHF.

Only a few counts were recorded for this clonotype. The chain has TRBV27 and TRBJ2-5; the D is unclear. The V gene's germline CDR1 is MNHEY and CDR2 SMNVEV (reference sequence). This CDR3 contains 16 residues. Trimming took 5 bases from V and 2 from J, leaving 18 bases between them. CDR3 amino acids: CASSPSLGNLQETQYF. CDR3 bases: TGTGCCAGCAGTCCTAGTTTGGGGAACCTACAAGAGACCCAGTACTTC.

The chain has TRBV27 and TRBJ1-2; 7 bases agree with TRBD1. The CDR3 runs to 15 residues. CDR1 MNHEY and CDR2 SMNVEV come from the germline V gene (reference sequence). The V and J ends lost 5 bases and 6 bases, in that order; junction bases with no gene match: 12. The CDR3 DNA reads as TGTGCCAGCAGTCCAAGGACAGGCAAGGCTGATGGCTACACCTTC. This sequence encodes CASSPRTGKADGYTF.

J is TRBJ1-2 and V is TRBV7-6; D is possibly TRBD1 (5 bases). Germline V lookup: CDR1 SGHVS, CDR2 FNYEAQ. The CDR3 extends over 13 amino acids. V was trimmed by 5 bases and J by 6 bases, leaving 13 bases between them. CDR3 protein: CASSPLGGNGYTF. CDR3 DNA sequence: TGTGCCAGCAGCCCCCTCGGGGGGAATGGCTACACCTTC.

This clonotype was seen a handful of times. The gene calls are TRBV12-3 or TRBV12-4 and TRBJ1-1; D remains ambiguous. The CDR3 length is 12 residues. The germline V and J ends were trimmed by 3 bases and 4 bases, with 6 bases remaining between them. CDR3 in DNA: TGTGCCAGCAGTTTTTGGGCCACTGAAGCTTTCTTT. Residues: CASSFWATEAFF.

The genes are TRBV9 and TRBJ2-3, with 9 nucleotides matching TRBD2. The CDR3 consists of 18 residues. Germline values: CDR1 SGDLS, CDR2 YYNGEE. Trimming at V came to 0 bases and at J to 5 bases, leaving 13 bases not matched to a gene. As DNA, the CDR3 is TGTGCCAGCAGCGTAGACGGAAGGAGCGGGGGGCCAGGAGATACGCAGTATTTT. Its translation: CASSVDGRSGGPGDTQYF.

The gene calls are TRBV7-6 and TRBJ2-7; D remains unclear. This CDR3 has 14 residues. V gave up 2 bases and J gave up 3 bases, with 11 bases separating them. Looked up from germline, CDR1 is SGHVS and CDR2 is FNYEAQ. Here the CDR3 DNA reads TGTGCCAGCAGCTTACTTGTTGGGGTCTACGAGCAGTACGTC. Amino acid sequence: CASSLLVGVYEQYV.

Only a few counts were recorded for this clonotype. The rearrangement uses TRBV12-3 or TRBV12-4 and TRBJ2-4; D might be TRBD1 (6 bases). The CDR3 totals 14 residues. Trimming shortened V by 2 bases and J by 4 bases, and 9 bases separated the two germline ends. DNA for the CDR3: TGTGCCAGCAGTTTAAAGGACAGAAAAAACATTCAGTACTTC. Translated: CASSLKDRKNIQYF.